Listed below are T cell receptor beta chains from one sample, sequenced in a study of spatial heterogeneity in lung cancer. TCRdb recomputed calls from the 5' RACE reads with MiXCR, one row per CDR3 protein. This sample has several thousand distinct CDR3 sequences, with about 15% found just once. The sequencing here drew on lung tumor tissue, taken at surgery. Receptor source: a female donor with early-stage non-small cell lung cancer. CDR3s include the opening cysteine and the closing phenylalanine or tryptophan. The D gene is left open where the match is weak. Rows give clone size only sometimes, using once, few, many, or a class for an expanded clone.

size,length,J,D,V,CDR3,DNA
medium-sized,15,TRBJ2-3,TRBD1,TRBV5-1,CASSPGTGVTDTQYF,TGCGCCAGCAGCCCAGGGACAGGGGTGACAGATACGCAGTATTTT
medium-sized,18,TRBJ1-5,TRBD1,TRBV7-8,CASSLTGTGPYSNQPQHF,TGTGCCAGCAGCCTGACCGGGACAGGGCCATATAGCAATCAGCCCCAGCATTTT
large,13,TRBJ2-7,TRBD2,TRBV20-1,CSARRASGYEQYF,TGCAGTGCTAGAAGGGCTAGCGGCTACGAGCAGTACTTC
-,13,TRBJ2-7,-,TRBV4-1,CASDLHPSYEQYF,TGCGCCAGCGACCTTCACCCCTCCTACGAGCAGTACTTC
medium-sized,13,TRBJ2-7,TRBD1,TRBV28,CATGRDRGNEQYF,TGTGCCACCGGAAGGGACAGGGGAAACGAGCAGTACTTC
many,14,TRBJ2-3,TRBD2,TRBV5-1,CASRASGRTDTQYF,TGCGCCAGCAGGGCTAGCGGCCGCACAGATACGCAGTATTTT
medium-sized,15,TRBJ1-2,TRBD1,TRBV6-2/TRBV6-3,CASSYHSGTDYGYTF,TGTGCCAGCAGCTATCATTCCGGGACAGACTATGGCTACACCTTC
-,13,TRBJ1-1,-,TRBV6-5,CASSPTTNTEAFF,TGTGCCAGCAGTCCTACAACGAACACTGAAGCTTTCTTT
medium-sized,14,TRBJ1-2,TRBD1,TRBV5-1,CASSFSQGEDGYTF,TGCGCCAGCAGCTTCTCACAGGGGGAGGATGGCTACACCTTC
medium-sized,14,TRBJ1-2,-,TRBV5-4,CASSLGDGDYGYTF,TGTGCCAGCAGCTTGGGGGACGGTGACTATGGCTACACCTTC
-,15,TRBJ2-5,-,TRBV7-2,CASSKTGTRKETQYF,TGTGCCAGCAGCAAAACCGGGACAAGAAAAGAGACCCAGTACTTC
medium-sized,12,TRBJ1-4,-,TRBV29-1,CSVGFSNEKLFF,TGCAGCGTTGGGTTTAGTAATGAAAAACTGTTTTTT
-,15,TRBJ2-5,-,TRBV6-1,CASRILSSREETQYF,TGTGCCAGCAGAATACTGTCCTCTCGGGAAGAGACCCAGTACTTC
medium-sized,15,TRBJ1-5,-,TRBV18,CASSPETGLGQPQHF,TGTGCCAGCTCACCTGAGACAGGATTAGGACAGCCCCAGCATTTT
medium-sized,19,TRBJ1-2,-,TRBV6-2/TRBV6-3,CASSPPVLPGVQRAYGYTF,TGTGCCAGCAGCCCCCCCGTCTTGCCGGGAGTCCAAAGGGCTTATGGCTACACCTTC
many,15,TRBJ1-6,-,TRBV10-2,CASRPESSYNSPLHF,TGCGCCAGCCGACCCGAGAGCTCCTATAATTCACCCCTCCACTTT
-,14,TRBJ1-5,-,TRBV3-2,CASSQSTGPQPQHF,TGTGCCAGCAGCCAATCGACAGGGCCCCAGCCCCAGCATTTT
medium-sized,16,TRBJ1-1,-,TRBV7-6,CASSLAFAAMNTEAFF,TGTGCCAGCAGCTTAGCGTTCGCAGCCATGAACACTGAAGCTTTCTTT
medium-sized,16,TRBJ2-1,TRBD2,TRBV6-5,CASSSLAGGPGNEQFF,TGTGCCAGCAGTTCATTAGCGGGGGGGCCGGGTAATGAGCAGTTCTTC